The clone carrying this T cell receptor (beta chain) came up a few times. Its target is unknown. The sample comes from a study of glioma-infiltrating T cells after dendritic cell vaccination. The protocol was immunoSEQ multiplex PCR, while the TCRdb copy is restricted to in-frame clones and leaves out a portion. The sample consists of roughly 80,000 clones, roughly 84% of them appearing once. Time point specified: after dendritic cell vaccination, including at tumor progression/relapse. Notes on the study in general: Few patients contributed both blood and tumor specimens. Longer survival after dendritic cell vaccination followed higher pretreatment TIL content. TCR clonality showed no direct relationship with survival.

The TCR originated in a human donor with glioblastoma. Source: blood, taken after dendritic cell vaccination.

This CDR3 is CASSSTTEYEQYF. CDR3 in DNA: TGTGCCAGCAGCTCCACGACTGAGTACGAGCAGTACTTC. V is TRBV5-6 and J is TRBJ2-7; D unresolved. Germline V gives CDR1 SGHDT, CDR2 YYEEEE. The V and J ends lost 3 bases and 4 bases respectively, with 11 bases between them. The CDR3 extends over 13 amino acids.